What follows describes a single TCR beta chain. The entry originates in a study of T cells in Graves' hyperthyroidism and ophthalmopathy. Amplification of TCR beta CDR3 regions used RNA as the template. HTBI primers were employed in a first-round RT-PCR of the TCR CDR3. One entry per CDR3 protein, called by TCRdb with MiXCR from the multiplex PCR reads. The sample comprises under 400,000 distinct CDR3 sequences, roughly 17% of which are singletons, and around 35% rests with the top ten. Trimming removed 6 bases from V and 4 bases from J; junction bases left unmatched: 8. The CDR3 runs to 15 residues. The germline V gene has CDR1 ENHRY and CDR2 SYGVKD.

The sequenced sample was blood. The origin of this receptor is a man aged 25 to 40 with Graves' hyperthyroidism. The chain uses TRBV10-3 and TRBJ2-7, with 11 bases fitting TRBD2. The CDR3 spells CAIRFTSGSEYEQYF. CDR3 coding DNA: TGTGCCATCAGGTTCACTAGCGGGAGTGAATACGAGCAGTACTTC.